This is a list of T cell receptor beta chains from one sample in a study of blood T cells in healthy people across ages. TCRdb reprocessed the 5' RACE reads with MiXCR, giving one entry per CDR3 protein. Here the sample spans around 1.7 million distinct CDR3 sequences, roughly 30% being singletons. Sequenced: blood. The receptors shown here come from a woman between 25 and 40 years old in good health. The CDR3 runs from the conserved cysteine through the conserved F or W. The order of the fields is D gene, V gene, clone size, J gene, CDR3 protein, CDR3 DNA. D genes are given only for firm matches. Clone sizes are given selectively: once, few, many, or a class where the clone is expanded.

>TRBD2|TRBV7-6|many|TRBJ2-1
CASSPQREGRPEQFF
TGTGCCAGCAGCCCCCAGCGGGAGGGCCGTCCTGAGCAGTTCTTC
>NA|TRBV7-2|few|TRBJ2-7
CASSLGLGTPYEQYF
TGTGCCAGCAGCTTGGGCCTCGGGACCCCCTACGAGCAGTACTTC
>TRBD1|TRBV30|NA|TRBJ1-5
CAWNSGQAPNQPQHF
TGTGCCTGGAACTCGGGACAGGCCCCCAATCAGCCCCAGCATTTT
>NA|TRBV20-1|once|TRBJ2-7
CSATQGGEYEQYF
TGCAGTGCTACACAGGGAGGGGAATACGAGCAGTACTTC
>TRBD2|TRBV7-8|NA|TRBJ2-7
CASSWTSGSFEQYF
TGTGCCAGCAGCTGGACTAGCGGATCGTTCGAGCAGTACTTC
>NA|TRBV29-1|NA|TRBJ1-4
CSVGLRNEKLFF
TGCAGCGTAGGCCTTCGGAATGAAAAACTGTTTTTT
>NA|TRBV28|many|TRBJ2-3
CASSPPSADTDTQYF
TGTGCCAGTAGCCCTCCTAGCGCGGACACAGATACGCAGTATTTT
>NA|TRBV7-2|NA|TRBJ2-5
CASSLRGGALGETQYF
TGTGCCAGCAGCTTACGTGGGGGAGCGTTAGGGGAGACCCAGTACTTC
>TRBD1|TRBV12-3/TRBV12-4|NA|TRBJ2-7
CASNELGQFYERYF
TGTGCCAGCAATGAGTTGGGACAGTTCTACGAGCGGTACTTC
>NA|TRBV4-3|few|TRBJ1-6
CASSGTGARNSPLHF
TGCGCCAGCAGCGGAACCGGGGCAAGAAATTCACCCCTCCACTTT
>NA|TRBV20-1|few|TRBJ2-2
CSASRPDTGELFF
TGCAGTGCTAGTCGCCCCGACACCGGGGAGCTGTTTTTT
>NA|TRBV24-1|many|TRBJ2-7
CATSDSSGRYEQYF
TGTGCCACCAGTGACTCTTCGGGACGTTACGAGCAGTACTTC
>NA|TRBV5-4|NA|TRBJ2-7
CASSSIGPSYEQYF
TGTGCCAGCAGCTCGATAGGACCGTCCTACGAGCAGTACTTC
>TRBD2|TRBV20-1|NA|TRBJ2-2
CSARDPTRLAGVNTGELFF
TGCAGTGCTAGAGATCCAACCCGACTAGCGGGGGTGAACACCGGGGAGCTGTTTTTT
>NA|TRBV30|NA|TRBJ2-1
CAWSSPREWFF
TGTGCCTGGAGTTCCCCCAGAGAGTGGTTCTTC
>NA|TRBV12-3/TRBV12-4|NA|TRBJ2-1
CASSVSGAIQETQFF
TGTGCCAGTTCAGTTTCGGGGGCCATACAAGAGACCCAGTTCTTC
>NA|TRBV29-1|NA|TRBJ2-3
CSSTKGLGADTQYF
TGCAGCTCAACGAAGGGGCTTGGCGCAGATACGCAGTATTTT
>NA|TRBV20-1|NA|TRBJ2-1
CSATSLQSSYNEQFF
TGCAGTGCTACGAGCCTACAGAGCTCCTACAATGAGCAGTTCTTC
>NA|TRBV5-1|NA|TRBJ2-3
CASSFRRITDTQYF
TGCGCCAGCAGCTTCAGACGTATCACAGATACGCAGTATTTT
>NA|TRBV20-1|few|TRBJ2-1
CSAIRRDYNEQFF
TGCAGTGCTATCCGGCGGGATTACAATGAGCAGTTCTTC